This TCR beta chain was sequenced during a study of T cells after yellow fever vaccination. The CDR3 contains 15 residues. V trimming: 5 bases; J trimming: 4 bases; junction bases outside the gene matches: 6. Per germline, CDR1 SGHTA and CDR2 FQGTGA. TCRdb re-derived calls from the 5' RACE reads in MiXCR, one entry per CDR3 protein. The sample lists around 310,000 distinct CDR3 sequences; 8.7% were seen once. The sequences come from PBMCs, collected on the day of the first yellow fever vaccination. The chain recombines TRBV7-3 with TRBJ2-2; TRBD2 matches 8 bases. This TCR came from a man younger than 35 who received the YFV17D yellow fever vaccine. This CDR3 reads CASSLRGGGTGELFF. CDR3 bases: TGTGCCAGCAGCCTACGGGGGGGCGGCACCGGGGAGCTGTTTTTT.